This TCR beta chain came from a study of control samples from healthy donors and cancer patients. V was clipped by 6 bases and J by 2 bases, with 7 bases between them. The length of the CDR3 is 12 residues. Germline V gene lookup returns CDR1 MGHRA and CDR2 YSYEKL. Libraries were prepared by immunoSEQ multiplex PCR; TCRdb keeps only in-frame clonotypes and omits some of them. This sample has tens of thousands of clones, with 95% found just once. Sequencing was carried out using blood. The source of this sequence is a man between 25 and 39 years old in good health. This chain uses TRBV4-1 with TRBJ1-2; no definite D call. CDR3 region: CASRNLNYGYTF. CDR3 sequence (DNA): TGCGCCAGCAGAAATTTGAACTATGGCTACACCTTC.